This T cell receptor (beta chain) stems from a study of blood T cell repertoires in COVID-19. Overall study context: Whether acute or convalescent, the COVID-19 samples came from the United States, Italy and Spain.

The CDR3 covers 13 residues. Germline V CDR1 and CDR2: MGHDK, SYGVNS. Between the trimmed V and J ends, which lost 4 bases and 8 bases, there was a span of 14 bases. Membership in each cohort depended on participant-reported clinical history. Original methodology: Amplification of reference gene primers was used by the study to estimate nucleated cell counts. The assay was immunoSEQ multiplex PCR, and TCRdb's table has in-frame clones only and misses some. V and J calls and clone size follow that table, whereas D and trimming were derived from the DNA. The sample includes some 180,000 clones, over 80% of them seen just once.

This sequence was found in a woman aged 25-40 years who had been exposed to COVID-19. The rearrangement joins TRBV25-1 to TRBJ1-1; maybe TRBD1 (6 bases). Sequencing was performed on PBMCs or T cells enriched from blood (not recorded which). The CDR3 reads CASSAFGTLEAFF. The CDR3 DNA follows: TGTGCCAGCAGTGCCTTTGGGACATTAGAAGCTTTCTTT.